This T cell receptor (beta chain) appears in the sequencing data of a study of T cell repertoires in cytomegalovirus infection. In the study overall: As its CMV epitopes, the study selected recently identified HLA-C-restricted and well-studied HLA-B-restricted targets.

CDR3 length: 12 amino acids. V dropped 5 bases and J dropped 8 bases, with 10 bases sitting between them. Looked up from germline, CDR1 is SEHNR and CDR2 is FQNEAQ (reference sequence). This clonotype appeared a few times. Antigen unknown. One entry per CDR3 protein results from TCRdb running MiXCR on the reads. The sample carries approximately 990,000 distinct CDR3 sequences, approximately 31% recorded once. The TCR sequence derives from a human donor in good health (CMV status not recorded). Some clones in this sample may be carry-over from other donors' samples. The input for sequencing was cultured CD8+ T cells from PBMCs, taken from culture after CMV antigen stimulation. The rearrangement joins TRBV7-9 to TRBJ2-1; D remains unclear. The CDR3 bases are TGTGCCAGCAGCCCCGTTCGGGATGAGCAGTTCTTC. This sequence encodes CASSPVRDEQFF.